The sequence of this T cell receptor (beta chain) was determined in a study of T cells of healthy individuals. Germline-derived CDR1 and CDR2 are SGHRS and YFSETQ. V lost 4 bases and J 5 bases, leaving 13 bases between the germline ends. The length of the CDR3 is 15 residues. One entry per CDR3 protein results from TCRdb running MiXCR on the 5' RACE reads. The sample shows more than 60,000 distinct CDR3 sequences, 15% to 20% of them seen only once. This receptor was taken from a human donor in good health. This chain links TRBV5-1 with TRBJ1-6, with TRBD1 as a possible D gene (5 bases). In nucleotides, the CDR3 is TGCGCCAGCAGCGTCGGGACCCCGGATAATTCACCCCTCCACTTT. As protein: CASSVGTPDNSPLHF.